The 22 T cell receptor beta chains below come from one sample, sequenced in a study of cytomegalovirus exposure and HLA in healthy donors. The repertoire was sequenced with immunoSEQ multiplex PCR; TCRdb's copy has only in-frame clones and lacks some. The table has some 98,000 clones, around 88% seen once. Sequenced: PBMCs. These receptors were taken from a woman younger than 45 in good health and CMV-seronegative.

The gene calls are TRBV7-2 and TRBJ2-1, with TRBD1 matching over 9 bases. CDR3 length equals 14 residues. Germline V gene sequence: CDR1 SGHTA, CDR2 FQGNSA. V trimming: 5 bases; J trimming: 4 bases; junction bases outside the gene matches: 3. This CDR3 is CASSRDRAYNEQFF. The CDR3 nucleotides read TGTGCCAGCAGCCGGGACAGGGCGTACAATGAGCAGTTCTTC.

The chain joins TRBV5-6 to TRBJ1-1, with 8 bases that match TRBD1. V lost 6 bases, J lost 4 bases, and 20 bases stayed unmatched. This CDR3 is 18 amino acids long. CDR1 SGHDT and CDR2 YYEEEE come from the germline V gene. This CDR3 is CASTNLRGSTGEGTEAFF. The DNA of the CDR3 is TGTGCCAGCACCAATCTCCGGGGCTCGACAGGGGAGGGCACTGAAGCTTTCTTT.

The chain is built from TRBV18 and TRBJ1-1, with a weak D call TRBD1 (6 bases). Germline V CDR1 and CDR2: KGHSH, LQKENI. The CDR3 sequence is 13 residues long. The V end was cut by 3 bases, the J end by 8 bases, with 13 bases between. The CDR3 nucleotides are TGTGCCAGCTCACCCTCGGCAGGGGCCGAAGCTTTCTTT. Translation: CASSPSAGAEAFF.

This chain connects TRBV5-1 to TRBJ1-5; perhaps TRBD1 as D (5 bases). The CDR3 is made up of 13 amino acids. Looked up from germline, CDR1 is SGHRS and CDR2 is YFSETQ. Trimming pared 2 bases from V and 6 bases from J, leaving 9 bases between. This CDR3 is CASSLGQGQPQHF. The DNA for the CDR3 is TGCGCCAGCAGCTTAGGACAAGGTCAGCCCCAGCATTTT.

J is TRBJ1-3 and V is TRBV6-1, with 8 bases lining up with TRBD1. Germline lookup yields CDR1 MNHNS and CDR2 SASEGT. The CDR3 covers 17 residues. The ends lost 4 bases at V and 5 bases at J; junction bases unmatched: 13. CDR3 bases: TGTGCCAGCAGTGGGGACCACCGGACAGGGCTAAGAAACACCATATATTTT. The encoded protein is CASSGDHRTGLRNTIYF.

The CDR3 sequence is CASRDRNYSPLHF. For the CDR3, the DNA is TGTGCCAGCAGGGACAGAAATTATTCACCCCTCCACTTT. The chain couples TRBV27 to TRBJ1-6, with a tentative D call TRBD1 (6 bases). Germline CDR1 and CDR2: MNHEY and SMNVEV (reference sequence). V shed 6 bases and J shed 8 bases, with 11 bases lying between them. The CDR3 length is 13 residues.

This clone has more than one count but fewer than ten. V gene TRBV18 combines with J gene TRBJ2-2; 8 bases agree with TRBD1. Trimming removed 2 bases from V and 0 bases from J; junction bases left unmatched: 5. The germline V gene has CDR1 KGHSH and CDR2 LQKENI. The CDR3 runs 17 residues. CDR3 sequence reads: CASSPAAGGTNTGELFF. DNA of the CDR3: TGTGCCAGCTCACCAGCCGCAGGGGGCACGAACACCGGGGAGCTGTTTTTT.

V and J are TRBV10-1 and TRBJ2-5; perhaps TRBD1 as D (6 bases). Trimming pared 2 bases from V and 3 bases from J, leaving 13 bases between. Germline values: CDR1 WNHNN, CDR2 SYGVQD (reference sequence). CDR3 length: 15 amino acids. Here the CDR3 DNA reads TGCGCCAGCAGTGAGGGGCGCAGGGGTGAAGAGACCCAGTACTTC. It translates to CASSEGRRGEETQYF.

The genes are TRBV18 and TRBJ1-6; 8 bases line up with TRBD1. V was clipped by 6 bases and J by 8 bases; unmatched bases: 3. Germline CDR1 and CDR2: KGHSH and LQKENI. The CDR3 length is 13 residues. The CDR3 DNA sequence: TGTGCCAGCTCTCCGACAGGGGATTCACCCCTCCACTTT. Residues: CASSPTGDSPLHF.

The genes are TRBV7-3 and TRBJ2-3, with 8 nucleotides matching TRBD2. Per germline, CDR1 SGHTA and CDR2 FQGTGA. CDR3 length: 13 amino acids. J gave up 7 bases and V 2 bases, and 2 bases lay outside the gene matches. The CDR3 loop is CASSLHSGNTQYF. CDR3 nucleotide sequence: TGTGCCAGCAGCTTACATAGCGGGAATACGCAGTATTTT.

The chain recombines TRBV7-3 with TRBJ1-1; D perhaps matches TRBD1 (5 bases). The germline V and J ends were trimmed by 2 bases and 3 bases, with 10 bases remaining between them. This CDR3 has 14 residues. In germline, CDR1 is SGHTA, CDR2 FQGTGA. The DNA of the CDR3 is TGTGCCAGCAGCTTACCAGGGTCGGACACTGAAGCTTTCTTT. Its translation: CASSLPGSDTEAFF.

This clone has a handful of counts. The rearrangement joins TRBV18 to TRBJ2-7, with TRBD1 matching 11 bases. Germline lookup yields CDR1 KGHSH and CDR2 LQKENI. This CDR3 is built from 16 residues. J lost 7 bases, V lost 5 bases, and 13 bases had no gene match. The CDR3: CASSSFRDRGFWEQYF. DNA of the CDR3: TGTGCCAGCTCATCATTCCGGGACAGGGGGTTCTGGGAGCAGTACTTC.

The CDR3 DNA is TGTGCCAGCAGTCCCCCCCACAACAGGGTCACTGAAGCTTTCTTT. This gives the protein CASSPPHNRVTEAFF. V and J are TRBV28 and TRBJ1-1; the D gene is possibly TRBD1 (6 bases). CDR1 and CDR2 from the germline V gene are MDHEN and SYDVKM. Trimming stripped 5 bases from V and 4 bases from J, with 17 bases between. The CDR3 is 15 amino acids.

CDR3 sequence reads: CASSLRRANEKLFF. Written as DNA, the CDR3 is TGTGCCAGCTCTCTTAGGAGGGCTAATGAAAAACTGTTTTTT. The V call is TRBV6-5, the J call TRBJ1-4; D remains unclear. V lost 8 bases and J lost 3, with 13 bases in between. This CDR3 spans 14 amino acids. Germline CDR1 is MNHEY and CDR2 is SVGAGI.

This sequence joins TRBV7-3 and TRBJ2-1, with 8 nucleotides matching TRBD1. The ends lost 2 bases at V and 7 bases at J; junction bases unmatched: 7. The germline V gene encodes CDR1 SGHTA and CDR2 FQGTGA. The CDR3 runs to 15 residues. Here the CDR3 DNA reads TGTGCCAGCAGCTTATCGGGCAGGGGGCGGAATGAGCAGTTCTTC. This sequence encodes CASSLSGRGRNEQFF.

The chain carries TRBV29-1 and TRBJ1-1; D uncertain. Per germline, CDR1 SQVTM and CDR2 ANQGSEA. Trimming took 4 bases from V and 3 from J, leaving 15 bases between them. This CDR3 has 14 residues. For the CDR3, the DNA is TGCAGCGTTGCCCCGCGGGGAATGGACACTGAAGCTTTCTTT. The encoded protein is CSVAPRGMDTEAFF.

The chain employs TRBV27 and TRBJ2-3; D might be TRBD2 (6 bases). The CDR3 is 15 residues long. V lost 3 bases, J lost 1 base, and 11 bases lay in between. Germline loops: CDR1 MNHEY, CDR2 SMNVEV (reference sequence). CDR3 sequence: CASSFLDYRTDTQYF. The CDR3, as DNA: TGTGCCAGCAGTTTCTTGGACTACCGCACAGATACGCAGTATTTT.

V and J are TRBV19 and TRBJ2-4; possibly TRBD1 for D (5 bases). Trimming left V 6 bases short and J 0 bases short, with 6 bases between. Germline-derived CDR1 and CDR2 are LNHDA and SQIVND (reference sequence). The CDR3 covers 13 residues. The CDR3 here is CASRQVAKNIQYF. DNA of the CDR3: TGTGCCAGTAGACAGGTAGCCAAAAACATTCAGTACTTC.

V gene TRBV6-1 combines with J gene TRBJ1-3; D call uncertain. Germline V gene lookup returns CDR1 MNHNS and CDR2 SASEGT. The ends were cut back, 8 bases at V and 1 base at J, with 9 bases in the middle. This CDR3 contains 13 residues. For the CDR3, the DNA is TGTGCCAGCCTACCGGGGTCTGGAAACACCATATATTTT. The encoded protein is CASLPGSGNTIYF.

This chain joins TRBV7-9 and TRBJ2-3; D is uncertain. Germline CDR1 reads SEHNR; CDR2 reads FQNEAQ (reference sequence). Trimming shortened V by 3 bases and J by 0 bases, and 7 bases separated the two germline ends. This CDR3 comprises 14 residues. CDR3 coding DNA: TGTGCCAGCAGCTTTTACAGTAGCACAGATACGCAGTATTTT. This encodes CASSFYSSTDTQYF.

J is TRBJ1-5 and V is TRBV28; D not certain. Trimming removed 6 bases at V and 4 bases at J, with 10 bases between. Germline values: CDR1 MDHEN, CDR2 SYDVKM. The CDR3 totals 13 residues. The CDR3 loop reads CASSLPLNQPQHF. The CDR3 DNA reads TGTGCCAGCAGCCTCCCTCTAAATCAGCCCCAGCATTTT. Full variable domain (outside the CDR3, taken from reference TRBV28 and TRBJ1-5): DVKVTQSSRYLVKRTGEKVFLECVQDMDHENMFWYRQDPGLGLRLIYFSYDVKMKEKGDIPEGYSVSREKKERFSLILESASTNQTSMYLCASSLPLNQPQHFGDGTRLSIL.

The J gene is TRBJ1-1, the V gene TRBV12-5; D gene ambiguous. The CDR3 consists of 14 residues. CDR1 and CDR2 from the germline V gene are LGHNT and FRNRAP. V was clipped by 5 bases and J by 1 base, with 11 bases between them. The CDR3, as DNA: TGTGCTAGTGGTCTAGGACTTCCGAACACTGAAGCTTTCTTT. Translated, it gives CASGLGLPNTEAFF. Looking up the rest from reference TRBV12-5 and TRBJ1-1 gives the full variable domain: DARVTQTPRHKVTEMGQEVTMRCQPILGHNTVFWYRQTMMQGLELLAYFRNRAPLDDSGMPKDRFSAEMPDATLATLKIQPSEPRDSAVYFCASGLGLPNTEAFFGQGTRLTVV.